One T cell receptor beta chain is described in this entry. Its antigen is currently unknown. Germline V gene sequence: CDR1 SGHRS, CDR2 YFSETQ. V was cut by 5 bases and J by 13 bases, with 16 bases left in between. The CDR3 runs 13 residues. TCRdb's copy holds only in-frame clones and misses some; the assay was immunoSEQ multiplex PCR. The sample shows 67,000 or so clones, around 86% of them seen only once. The data belong to a study of OX40 agonist ivuxolimab in advanced cancers. Study observations and caveats: Expanded clones were, on average, more numerous in CD8+ T cells than in CD4+. By week 6 at 0.1 to 3.0 mg/kg, blood CD4+ and CD8+ T cells had expanded clonally.

Anyone with autoimmune disease history or systemic immunosuppression was excluded. The specimen comprised CD4+ or CD8+ T cells sorted from blood, sampled in a trial of the OX40 agonist ivuxolimab. The clonotype originates from an adult with an advanced solid tumor such as melanoma, head and neck, liver or kidney cancer. The chain recombines TRBV5-1 with TRBJ2-6; possibly TRBD2 for D (5 bases). CDR3 residues: CASSDDAGLVLTF. The CDR3 DNA reads TGCGCCAGCAGTGATGATGCGGGCCTGGTCCTGACTTTC.